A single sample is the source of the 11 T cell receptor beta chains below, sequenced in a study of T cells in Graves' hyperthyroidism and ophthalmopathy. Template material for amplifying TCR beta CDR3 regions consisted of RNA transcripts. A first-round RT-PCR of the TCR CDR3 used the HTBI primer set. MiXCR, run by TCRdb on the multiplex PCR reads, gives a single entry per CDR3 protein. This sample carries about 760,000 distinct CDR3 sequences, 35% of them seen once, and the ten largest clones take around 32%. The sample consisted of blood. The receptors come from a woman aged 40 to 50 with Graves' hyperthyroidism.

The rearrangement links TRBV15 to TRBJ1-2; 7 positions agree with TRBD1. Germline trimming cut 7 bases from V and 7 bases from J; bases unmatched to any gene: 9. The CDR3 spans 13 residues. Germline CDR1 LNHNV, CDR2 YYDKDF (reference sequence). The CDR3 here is CATNFVPGGGYTF. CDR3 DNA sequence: TGTGCCACCAACTTTGTTCCAGGGGGTGGCTACACCTTC.

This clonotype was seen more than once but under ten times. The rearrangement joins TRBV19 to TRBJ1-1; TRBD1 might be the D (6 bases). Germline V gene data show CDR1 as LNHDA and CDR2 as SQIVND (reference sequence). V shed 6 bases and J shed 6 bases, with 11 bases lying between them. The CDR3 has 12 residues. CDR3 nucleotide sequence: TGTGCCAGTAGAGGGCAGGGGCCTGAAGCTTTCTTT. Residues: CASRGQGPEAFF.

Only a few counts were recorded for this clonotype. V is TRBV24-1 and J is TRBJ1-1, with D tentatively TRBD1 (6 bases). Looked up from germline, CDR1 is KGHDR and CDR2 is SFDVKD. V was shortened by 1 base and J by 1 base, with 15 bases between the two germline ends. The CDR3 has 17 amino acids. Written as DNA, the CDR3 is TGTGCCACCAGTGATTTCTATATTGGCAGGGGGAACACTGAAGCTTTCTTT. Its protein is CATSDFYIGRGNTEAFF.

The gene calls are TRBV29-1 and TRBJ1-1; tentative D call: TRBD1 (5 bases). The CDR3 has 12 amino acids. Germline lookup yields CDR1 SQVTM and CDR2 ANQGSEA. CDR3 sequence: CSDRRGRGEAFF. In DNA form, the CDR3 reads TGCAGTGATAGAAGGGGAAGGGGTGAAGCTTTCTTT.

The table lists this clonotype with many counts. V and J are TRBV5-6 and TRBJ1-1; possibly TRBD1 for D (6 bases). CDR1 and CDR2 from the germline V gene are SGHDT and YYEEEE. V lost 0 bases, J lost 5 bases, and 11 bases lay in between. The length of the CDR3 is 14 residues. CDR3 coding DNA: TGTGCCAGCAGCTTGGTAGGGGGATATACTGAAGCTTTCTTT. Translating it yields CASSLVGGYTEAFF. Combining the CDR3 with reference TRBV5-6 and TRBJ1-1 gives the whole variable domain DAGVTQSPTHLIKTRGQQVTLRCSPKSGHDTVSWYQQALGQGPQFIFQYYEEEERQRGNFPDRFSGHQFPNYSSELNVNALLLGDSALYLCASSLVGGYTEAFFGQGTRLTVV.

CDR3: CASSLAGAGGTSNEQYF. CDR3 nucleotides: TGCGCCAGCAGCTTGGCGGGAGCCGGGGGGACTAGCAACGAGCAGTACTTC. The rearrangement links TRBV5-1 to TRBJ2-7, with 9 bases aligning to TRBD2. V trimming: 0 bases; J trimming: 5 bases; junction bases outside the gene matches: 12. CDR3 length: 17 residues. Germline CDR1 reads SGHRS; CDR2 reads YFSETQ.

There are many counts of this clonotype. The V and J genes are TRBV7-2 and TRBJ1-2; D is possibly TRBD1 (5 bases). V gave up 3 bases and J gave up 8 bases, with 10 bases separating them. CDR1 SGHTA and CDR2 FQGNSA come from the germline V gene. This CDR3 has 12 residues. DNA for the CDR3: TGTGCCAGCAGCTTTCAGGGTCACGGCTACACCTTC. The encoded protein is CASSFQGHGYTF.

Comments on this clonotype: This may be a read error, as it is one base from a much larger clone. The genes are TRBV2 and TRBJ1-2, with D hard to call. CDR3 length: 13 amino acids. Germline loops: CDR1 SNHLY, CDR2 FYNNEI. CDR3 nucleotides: TGTGTCAGCAGTCTCAAGACAAGCTATGGCTACACCTTC. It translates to CVSSLKTSYGYTF.

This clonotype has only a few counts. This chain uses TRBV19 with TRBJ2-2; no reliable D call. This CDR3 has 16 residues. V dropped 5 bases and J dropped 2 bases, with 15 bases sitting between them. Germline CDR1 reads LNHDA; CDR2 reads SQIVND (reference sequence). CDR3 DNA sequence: TGTGCCAGTAGTCCTGACAAGACATTTAACACCGGGGAGCTGTTTTTT. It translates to CASSPDKTFNTGELFF. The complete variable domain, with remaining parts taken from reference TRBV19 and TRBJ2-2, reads DGGITQSPKYLFRKEGQNVTLSCEQNLNHDAMYWYRQDPGQGLRLIYYSQIVNDFQKGDIAEGYSVSREKKESFPLTVTSAQKNPTAFYLCASSPDKTFNTGELFFGEGSRLTVL.

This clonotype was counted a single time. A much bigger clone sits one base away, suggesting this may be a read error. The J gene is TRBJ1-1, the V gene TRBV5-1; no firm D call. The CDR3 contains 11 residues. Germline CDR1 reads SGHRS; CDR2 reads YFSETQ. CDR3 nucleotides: TGCGCCAGCATGAAGAACGCTGAAGCTTTCTTT. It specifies CASMKNAEAFF.

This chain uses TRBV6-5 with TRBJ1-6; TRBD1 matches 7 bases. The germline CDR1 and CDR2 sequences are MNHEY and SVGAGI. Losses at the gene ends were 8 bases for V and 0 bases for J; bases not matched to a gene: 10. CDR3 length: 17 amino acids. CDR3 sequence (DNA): TGTGCCAGCTCCCCGGACAGGATCAGCTCCTATAATTCACCCCTCCACTTT. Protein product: CASSPDRISSYNSPLHF.